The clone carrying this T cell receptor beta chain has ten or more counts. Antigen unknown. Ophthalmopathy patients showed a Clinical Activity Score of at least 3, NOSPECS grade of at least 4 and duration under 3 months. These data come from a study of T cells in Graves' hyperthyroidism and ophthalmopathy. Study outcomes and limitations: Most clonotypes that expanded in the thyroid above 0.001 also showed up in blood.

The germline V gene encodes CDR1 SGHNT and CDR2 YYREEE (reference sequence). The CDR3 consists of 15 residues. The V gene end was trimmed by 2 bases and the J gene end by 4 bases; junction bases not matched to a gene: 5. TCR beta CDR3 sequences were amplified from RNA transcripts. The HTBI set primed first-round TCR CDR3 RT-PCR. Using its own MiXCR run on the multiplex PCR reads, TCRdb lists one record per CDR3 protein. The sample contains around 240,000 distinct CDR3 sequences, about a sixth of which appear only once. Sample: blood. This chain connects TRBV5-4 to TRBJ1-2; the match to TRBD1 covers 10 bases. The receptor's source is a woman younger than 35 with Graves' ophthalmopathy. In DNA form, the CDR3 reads TGTGCCAGCAGCTTCCGGGACAGGGGAGGCTATGGCTACACCTTC. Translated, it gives CASSFRDRGGYGYTF.